This passage covers 5 T cell receptor beta chains from one sample sequenced in a study of blood T cell repertoires in COVID-19. The assay was immunoSEQ multiplex PCR, and TCRdb's table has in-frame clones only and misses some. The sample lists 200,000 to 300,000 clones, 70% to 85% occurring once. The source material was peripheral blood. These receptors originate from a man aged 35-49 years who had recovered from COVID-19.

This clone was seen only once. The rearrangement uses TRBV7-2 and TRBJ1-1, with 8 bases aligning to TRBD1. The CDR3 loop spans 14 amino acids. Germline assignment: CDR1 SGHTA and CDR2 FQGNSA. J was trimmed by 1 base and V by 3 bases; bases with no gene match: 1. CDR3 bases: TGTGCCAGCAGCTTCGACAGGGGGAACACTGAAGCTTTCTTT. Its protein is CASSFDRGNTEAFF.

This clone appeared a few times. Other nucleotide sequences from this sample produce the same CDR3. V is TRBV7-9 and J is TRBJ1-5; TRBD1 matches at 7 bases. The length of the CDR3 is 13 residues. Trimming cost V 5 bases and J 5 bases; bases outside gene matches: 3. Germline V gene lookup returns CDR1 SEHNR and CDR2 FQNEAQ (reference sequence). DNA for the CDR3: TGTGCCAGCAGCCGACAGGGAGATCAGCCCCAGCATTTT. Its protein is CASSRQGDQPQHF.

This sequence joins TRBV6-2 or TRBV6-3 and TRBJ2-3; D may be TRBD1 (5 bases). CDR1 and CDR2 (germline): MNHEY, SVGEGT. The CDR3 totals 17 residues. V shed 5 bases and J shed 1 base, with 19 bases lying between them. The CDR3 loop reads CASSLTQGLVGTDTQYF. CDR3 DNA: TGTGCCAGCAGTCTAACCCAGGGTTTAGTGGGCACAGATACGCAGTATTTT.

This chain uses TRBV18 with TRBJ2-1, with TRBD2 as a possible D gene (5 bases). V lost 3 bases to trimming and J lost 5 bases, with 11 bases between them. The CDR3 contains 14 residues. Germline lookup yields CDR1 KGHSH and CDR2 LQKENI. CDR3 region: CASSPSAPDNEQFF. In nucleotides, the CDR3 is TGTGCCAGCTCACCTAGCGCCCCGGACAATGAGCAGTTCTTC.

J is TRBJ2-5 and V is TRBV7-9, with D tentatively TRBD1 (6 bases). Trimming stripped 1 base from V and 2 bases from J, with 8 bases between. Germline assignment: CDR1 SEHNR and CDR2 FQNEAQ (reference sequence). The CDR3 has 14 amino acids. CDR3 in amino acids: CASSLVGQQETQYF. The DNA of the CDR3 is TGTGCCAGCAGCTTAGTTGGACAGCAAGAGACCCAGTACTTC.